The sequence of this TCR beta chain was determined in a study of T cell repertoires in cytomegalovirus infection. Study as a whole: CMV epitopes in the study were HLA-C-restricted (recently identified) and HLA-B-restricted (well studied). Shared public TCR beta signatures pointed to both CMV infection and a matching HLA type. Study-level findings and limits: Individuals carrying CMV plus the relevant HLA were identified by cumulative frequency of public TCR beta families. The study found HLA-C-restricted CMV-specific TCR beta clonotypes dominating the ex vivo response.

Using its own MiXCR run on the reads, TCRdb lists one record per CDR3 protein. The table lists hundreds of thousands of distinct CDR3 sequences, around 30% of them singletons. CDR3 length equals 13 residues. Germline CDR1 reads MDHEN; CDR2 reads SYDVKM. Trimming removed 6 bases from V and 4 bases from J, with 12 bases in between. On this clonotype itself: Its target is unknown.

The source material was cultured CD8+ T cells from PBMCs, sampled from culture after CMV antigen stimulation. The V and J genes are TRBV28 and TRBJ1-2; D might be TRBD1 (5 bases). The source of this sequence is a human donor in good health (CMV status not recorded). Some clones in this sample may be carry-over from other donors' samples. CDR3 bases: TGTGCCAGCAGGGTGACAGCATCCTATGGCTACACCTTC. Amino acid sequence: CASRVTASYGYTF.